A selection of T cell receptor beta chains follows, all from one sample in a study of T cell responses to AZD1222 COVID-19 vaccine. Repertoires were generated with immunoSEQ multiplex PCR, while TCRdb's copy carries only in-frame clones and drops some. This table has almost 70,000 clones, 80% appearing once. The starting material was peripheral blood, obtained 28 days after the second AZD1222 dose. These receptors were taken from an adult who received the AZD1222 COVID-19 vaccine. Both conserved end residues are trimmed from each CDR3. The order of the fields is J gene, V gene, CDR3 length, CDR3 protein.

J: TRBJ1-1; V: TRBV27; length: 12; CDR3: ASSWGQTSTEAF
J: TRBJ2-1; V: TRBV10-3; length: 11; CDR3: AITEGLAGEQF
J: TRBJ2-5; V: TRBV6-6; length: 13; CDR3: ASSYSGGAGETQY
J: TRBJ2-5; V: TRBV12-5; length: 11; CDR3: ASGPGLQETQY
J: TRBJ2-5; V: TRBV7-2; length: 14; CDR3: ASTPGGGGVTQTQY
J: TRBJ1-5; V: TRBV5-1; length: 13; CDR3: ASSLDDRRYQPQH
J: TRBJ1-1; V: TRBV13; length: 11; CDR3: ASSLRVGTEAF
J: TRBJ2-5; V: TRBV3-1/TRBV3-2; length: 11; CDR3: ASSQGDSETQY
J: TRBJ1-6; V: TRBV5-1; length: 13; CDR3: ASSLESSSNSPLH
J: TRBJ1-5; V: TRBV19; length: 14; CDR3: ASSVYSAPSNQPQH
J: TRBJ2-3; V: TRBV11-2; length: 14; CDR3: ASSLGSGGATDTQY
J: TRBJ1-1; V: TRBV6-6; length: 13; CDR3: ASSYSQEGNTEAF
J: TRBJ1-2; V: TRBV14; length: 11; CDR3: ASSQDMSYGYT
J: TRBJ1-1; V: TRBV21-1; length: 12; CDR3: ASSSPLMDTEAF
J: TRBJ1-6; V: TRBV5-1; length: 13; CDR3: ASSLAGQGYSPLH
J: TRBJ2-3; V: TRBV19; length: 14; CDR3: ASSGDSHPSTDTQY
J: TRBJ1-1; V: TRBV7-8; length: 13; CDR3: ASSFLQGVNTEAF
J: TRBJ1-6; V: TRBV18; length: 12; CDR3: ASSPQGYNSPLH
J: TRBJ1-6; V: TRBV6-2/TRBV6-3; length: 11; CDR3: ASSSMRDSPLH
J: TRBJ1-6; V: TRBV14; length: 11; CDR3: ASSRGTGRPLH